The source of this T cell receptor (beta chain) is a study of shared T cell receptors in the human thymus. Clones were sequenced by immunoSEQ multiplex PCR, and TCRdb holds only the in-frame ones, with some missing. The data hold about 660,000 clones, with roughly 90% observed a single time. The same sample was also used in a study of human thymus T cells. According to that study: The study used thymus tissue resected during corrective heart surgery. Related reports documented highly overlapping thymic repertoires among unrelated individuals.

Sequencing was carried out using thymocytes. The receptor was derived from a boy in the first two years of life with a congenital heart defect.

The CDR3 region is CASRGTSGSSSYNEQFF. The CDR3 coding sequence is TGTGCCAGCAGGGGGACTAGCGGGAGCAGCTCCTACAATGAGCAGTTCTTC. The chain carries TRBV28 and TRBJ2-1; 14 nucleotides match TRBD2. Germline V gene lookup returns CDR1 MDHEN and CDR2 SYDVKM. V shed 6 bases and J 0 bases; nucleotides not matched to a gene: 4. This CDR3 spans 17 amino acids.